This TCR beta chain is drawn from a study of tumor and adjacent non-tumor tissue in lung cancer. Study information: Patients were aged 31 to 76, about 10 men and a handful of women, stage I to III. General study findings and limits: Top 100 clones took a larger repertoire share in normal lung.

No cell sorting was done before RNA was extracted from the tissue. The normal lung tissue was taken more than 3 cm from the tumor edge. TCRbeta libraries were built with three rounds of nested PCR, modified from ARM-PCR. Via MiXCR, TCRdb re-called the multiplex PCR reads, giving one row per CDR3 protein. The profile shows 80,000 or so distinct CDR3 sequences, roughly 80% of them singletons. The table lists this clonotype with a few counts. As yet, its antigen is unknown. The CDR3 loop spans 15 amino acids. After removal of 3 bases from V and 8 bases from J, the junction contained 8 bases not matched to a gene. Germline assignment: CDR1 SEHNR and CDR2 FQNEAQ (reference sequence).

The sequence came from a man in his 60s with non-small cell lung cancer. The material sequenced was distant non-tumor lung tissue. The V and J genes are TRBV7-9 and TRBJ1-4; 8 bases fit TRBD1. For the CDR3, the DNA is TGTGCCAGCAGCTTTTCAGGGGGCACAAGGGAAAAACTGTTTTTT. This gives the protein CASSFSGGTREKLFF.